The 31 T cell receptor beta chains presented below share a single source sample, sequenced in a study of early T cells in non-severe SARS-CoV-2 infection. TCRdb re-analysed the 5' RACE reads in MiXCR, keeping a single row per CDR3 protein. Of roughly 120,000 distinct CDR3 sequences in the sample, around 12% were seen once. The input for sequencing was whole blood, taken at baseline. Receptor source: an adult who was a healthcare worker with PCR-confirmed SARS-CoV-2 infection or an uninfected control (not recorded which).

This clonotype has more than one count but fewer than ten. The rearrangement links TRBV20-1 to TRBJ1-1; 7 bases are shared with TRBD1. Germline CDR1 is DFQATT and CDR2 is SNEGSKA (reference sequence). Trimming took 4 bases from V and 7 from J; bases not matched to a gene: 3. The CDR3 has 11 amino acids. The CDR3 region is CSAINRGEAFF. The CDR3 bases are TGCAGTGCTATTAACAGGGGTGAAGCTTTCTTT.

This clonotype was seen many times. The chain is built from TRBV12-3 or TRBV12-4 and TRBJ1-4; D is unresolved. The CDR3 runs 14 residues. V was pared by 0 bases and J by 10 bases, with 12 bases between. The CDR3 is CASSLAKNVVKLFF. CDR3 DNA sequence: TGTGCCAGCAGTTTAGCTAAAAACGTGGTAAAACTGTTTTTT.

Only a few counts were recorded for this clonotype. The chain recombines TRBV9 with TRBJ2-6; D ambiguous. The CDR3 runs to 15 residues. The ends were cut back, 2 bases at V and 2 bases at J, with 8 bases in the middle. Germline V gene data show CDR1 as SGDLS and CDR2 as YYNGEE. This chain's CDR3 is CASSVRAAGANVLTF. The DNA of the CDR3 is TGTGCCAGCAGCGTCCGGGCGGCTGGGGCCAACGTCCTGACTTTC.

At least ten counts were recorded for this clonotype. The chain couples TRBV12-3 or TRBV12-4 to TRBJ1-3; D ambiguous. Trimming left V 5 bases short and J 6 bases short, with 14 bases between. The CDR3 is 14 amino acids. As DNA, the CDR3 is TGTGCCAGCAGTCGGCCCGTCCTATCAAACACCATATATTTT. This codes for CASSRPVLSNTIYF.

The chain couples TRBV12-3 or TRBV12-4 to TRBJ1-2; no firm D call. Trimming stripped 3 bases from V and 13 bases from J, with 18 bases between. The CDR3 length is 13 residues. The CDR3 loop reads CASSLSGRTAVTF. CDR3 coding DNA: TGTGCCAGCAGTTTGAGTGGCCGGACGGCCGTCACCTTC.

The gene calls are TRBV13 and TRBJ1-1; D may be TRBD1 (5 bases). The CDR3 has 16 amino acids. The V and J ends lost 5 bases and 0 bases respectively, with 16 bases between them. The germline gives CDR1 PRHDT, CDR2 FYEKMQ (reference sequence). CDR3 in amino acids: CASSPSGGGMNTEAFF. CDR3 DNA: TGTGCCAGCAGCCCATCCGGCGGGGGGATGAACACTGAAGCTTTCTTT.

In nucleotides, the CDR3 is TGTGCCAGCAGCTACAGGACTAGCGGAATTGATACGCAGTATTTT. Translating gives CASSYRTSGIDTQYF. J is TRBJ2-3 and V is TRBV7-2, with 10 positions matching TRBD2. Germline trimming cut 4 bases from V and 6 bases from J; bases unmatched to any gene: 7. Germline CDR1 SGHTA, CDR2 FQGNSA. This CDR3 has 15 amino acids.

This clonotype was observed a handful of times. This sequence joins TRBV20-1 and TRBJ2-7; 8 nucleotides agree with TRBD2. The germline V gene has CDR1 DFQATT and CDR2 SNEGSKA (reference sequence). V was clipped by 1 base and J by 0 bases; unmatched bases: 11. This CDR3 has 17 amino acids. The CDR3 loop reads CSARASIAGPSSYEQYF. DNA of the CDR3: TGCAGTGCTAGAGCTTCAATAGCGGGGCCAAGCTCCTACGAGCAGTACTTC.

This clonotype came up a few times. The chain employs TRBV5-4 and TRBJ2-3; D ambiguous. The germline V and J ends were trimmed by 4 bases and 7 bases, with 10 bases remaining between them. The CDR3 contains 12 residues. Germline V gene data show CDR1 as SGHNT and CDR2 as YYREEE (reference sequence). This CDR3 is CASSAEENTQYF. CDR3 nucleotide sequence: TGTGCCAGCAGCGCAGAAGAGAATACGCAGTATTTT.

This clonotype was observed a handful of times. The chain combines TRBV5-5 with TRBJ1-2; D might be TRBD1 (5 bases). CDR3 length equals 15 residues. The V end was cut by 4 bases, the J end by 8 bases, with 21 bases between. Germline CDR1 SGHKS, CDR2 YYEKEE (reference sequence). The CDR3: CASSEQDTLSHGYTF. The CDR3 DNA sequence: TGTGCCAGCAGCGAACAGGATACCCTATCCCACGGCTACACCTTC. The entire variable domain, with the rest obtained from reference TRBV5-5 and TRBJ1-2, is as follows: DAGVTQSPTHLIKTRGQQVTLRCSPISGHKSVSWYQQVLGQGPQFIFQYYEKEERGRGNFPDRFSARQFPNYSSELNVNALLLGDSALYLCASSEQDTLSHGYTFGSGTRLTVV.

The rearrangement links TRBV7-3 to TRBJ2-1, with 8 bases fitting TRBD1. There are 15 residues in the CDR3. Trimming took 5 bases from V and 1 from J; bases not matched to a gene: 4. Germline V gene sequence: CDR1 SGHTA, CDR2 FQGTGA. The DNA of the CDR3 is TGTGCCAGCAGCCTGAGACAGGGGTCCTACAATGAGCAGTTCTTC. Residues: CASSLRQGSYNEQFF. Together with reference TRBV7-3 and TRBJ2-1, the CDR3 gives the full variable domain: GAGVSQTPSNKVTEKGKYVELRCDPISGHTALYWYRQSLGQGPEFLIYFQGTGAADDSGLPNDRFFAVRPEGSVSTLKIQRTERGDSAVYLCASSLRQGSYNEQFFGPGTRLTVL.

In regard to this clonotype: A read error may account for a junction end that differs from germline. This chain uses TRBV18 with TRBJ1-4; the match to TRBD1 covers 7 bases. CDR3 size: 14 residues. Per the germline V gene, CDR1 is KGHSH and CDR2 is LQKENI. Here the CDR3 DNA reads TGTGCCAGCTCACCAGAGGGGGCTAACGAAAAACTGTTTTTT. It translates to CASSPEGANEKLFF.

The table lists this clonotype with many counts. This chain uses TRBV5-6 with TRBJ1-1, with D perhaps TRBD1 (6 bases). Germline CDR1 is SGHDT and CDR2 is YYEEEE. This CDR3 comprises 14 residues. Trimming stripped 1 base from V and 6 bases from J, with 13 bases between. CDR3 region: CASSLQGSGSEAFF. The CDR3 region has the DNA TGTGCCAGCAGCTTGCAGGGGAGTGGGTCTGAAGCTTTCTTT.

The rearrangement uses TRBV12-3 or TRBV12-4 and TRBJ2-1; D uncertain. The CDR3 runs to 17 residues. Deletions cut 5 bases from V and 0 bases from J, with 17 bases between. The CDR3 DNA is TGTGCCAGCAGTCCGGCCACCCACTCTAGCTCCTACAATGAGCAGTTCTTC. Translation: CASSPATHSSSYNEQFF.

This sequence joins TRBV15 and TRBJ1-5; D not resolved. Trimming shortened V by 2 bases and J by 4 bases, and 12 bases separated the two germline ends. This CDR3 contains 15 residues. From germline, CDR1 is LNHNV and CDR2 YYDKDF (reference sequence). CDR3 amino acids: CATSRSTGGNQPQHF. Here the CDR3 DNA reads TGTGCCACCAGCAGATCGACGGGAGGTAATCAGCCCCAGCATTTT.

This clonotype was detected only a few times. The chain links TRBV9 to TRBJ2-1, with D tentatively TRBD2 (6 bases). The V end lost 0 bases, the J end lost 10 bases, and 14 bases lay between the germline ends. Germline V gives CDR1 SGDLS, CDR2 YYNGEE. This CDR3 is 14 amino acids long. The CDR3 DNA reads TGTGCCAGCAGCGTAGCTGGGAATCGGGGGGAGCAGTTCTTC. Protein sequence: CASSVAGNRGEQFF.

This clonotype has a handful of counts. DNA for the CDR3: TGTGCCAGCAGCCAAGGGCACAGGCCTAGCGAGCAGTACTTC. Its protein is CASSQGHRPSEQYF. V and J are TRBV14 and TRBJ2-7, with D perhaps TRBD1 (5 bases). The V gene lost 1 base and the J gene lost 6 bases, with 13 bases spanning the gap. Germline V CDR1 and CDR2: SGHDN, FVKESK. The CDR3 covers 14 residues. Full variable domain (remainder filled in from reference TRBV14 and TRBJ2-7): EAGVTQFPSHSVIEKGQTVTLRCDPISGHDNLYWYRRVMGKEIKFLLHFVKESKQDESGMPNNRFLAERTGGTYSTLKVQPAELEDSGVYFCASSQGHRPSEQYFGPGTRLTVT.

This chain uses TRBV21-1 with TRBJ2-1; the D call TRBD2 from the table was never checked on the DNA. TRBV21-1 is flagged as a pseudogene. CDR3 length equals 21 residues. CDR3 coding DNA: TGTGCCAGCAGCAAAGCCCCACTCTTCCGATCAGCGGGGATGTCCTACAATGAGCAGTTCTTC. Amino acid sequence: CASSKAPLFRSAGMSYNEQFF.

This clonotype has at least ten counts. V is TRBV3-1 and J is TRBJ2-3; 7 bases fit TRBD1. V lost 4 bases and J lost 2; bases outside the gene matches: 6. The V gene's germline CDR1 is LGHDT and CDR2 YNNKEL (reference sequence). The length of the CDR3 is 15 residues. This CDR3 is CASSPRGQLTDTQYF. In DNA, the CDR3 is TGTGCCAGCAGCCCACGGGGACAGCTCACAGATACGCAGTATTTT.

The CDR3 DNA follows: TGTGCCAGCAGTTGGACAGTTAGCTCCTACAATGAGCAGTTCTTC. Residues: CASSWTVSSYNEQFF. This rearrangement joins TRBV2 to TRBJ2-1; tentatively, D is TRBD1 (6 bases). Looked up from germline, CDR1 is SNHLY and CDR2 is FYNNEI. The CDR3 has 15 amino acids. V lost 5 bases, J lost 0 bases, and 11 bases lay in between.

This clonotype was observed a few times. V usage is TRBV5-1 and J usage is TRBJ1-1, with D possibly matching TRBD1 (6 bases). The V gene lost 2 bases and the J gene lost 5 bases, with 22 bases spanning the gap. Looked up from germline, CDR1 is SGHRS and CDR2 is YFSETQ. The CDR3 has 17 residues. The CDR3 DNA reads as TGCGCCAGCAGCTTTCATGGCGGACGGGGGCAGGGGACTGAAGCTTTCTTT. As protein: CASSFHGGRGQGTEAFF.

This clonotype appeared a few times. V gene TRBV12-3 or TRBV12-4 combines with J gene TRBJ1-4; D not certain. The CDR3 contains 14 residues. Trimming cost V 6 bases and J 5 bases, with 13 bases left between them. CDR3 sequence: CASSLRWTNEKLFF. The CDR3 nucleotides are TGTGCCAGCAGCCTAAGGTGGACGAATGAAAAACTGTTTTTT.

The rearrangement uses TRBV20-1 and TRBJ2-7; D gene uncertain. The CDR3 covers 15 residues. In germline, CDR1 is DFQATT, CDR2 SNEGSKA (reference sequence). Deletions cut 1 base from V and 3 bases from J, with 16 bases between. Here the CDR3 DNA reads TGCAGTGCTAGAGGGTTTCCTTGGGAATTCTACGAGCAGTACTTC. Amino acid sequence: CSARGFPWEFYEQYF.

The rearrangement uses TRBV28 and TRBJ1-5; tentatively, D is TRBD1 (6 bases). Per germline, CDR1 MDHEN and CDR2 SYDVKM. There are 14 residues in the CDR3. Trimming removed 2 bases from V and 7 bases from J, with 12 bases in between. As DNA, the CDR3 is TGTGCCAGCAGTTTAGGGACATTTGAACAGCCCCAGCATTTT. It translates to CASSLGTFEQPQHF.

This clonotype was picked up a small number of times. The gene calls are TRBV7-9 and TRBJ1-1, with 10 bases identical to TRBD1. Germline assignment: CDR1 SEHNR and CDR2 FQNEAQ (reference sequence). The CDR3 sequence is 16 residues long. The ends lost 0 bases at V and 5 bases at J; junction bases unmatched: 6. The CDR3 reads CASSLASGTGATEAFF. Written as DNA, the CDR3 is TGTGCCAGCAGCTTAGCTTCCGGGACAGGGGCGACTGAAGCTTTCTTT.

This clonotype was seen more than once but under ten times. The rearrangement links TRBV29-1 to TRBJ1-1; no firm D call. The V end lost 3 bases, the J end lost 1 base, and 9 bases lay between the germline ends. In germline, CDR1 is SQVTM, CDR2 ANQGSEA. This CDR3 is built from 13 residues. The CDR3 bases are TGCAGCGTTGATGTTTACGGGAACACTGAAGCTTTCTTT. Amino acid sequence: CSVDVYGNTEAFF.

The rearrangement links TRBV18 to TRBJ2-3, with D perhaps matching TRBD1 (6 bases). The V end lost 0 bases, the J end lost 9 bases, and 7 bases lay between the germline ends. Germline CDR1 and CDR2: KGHSH and LQKENI. The CDR3 has 12 amino acids. CDR3 bases: TGTGCCAGCTCACCACCGGGACAAACGCAGTATTTT. Translation gives CASSPPGQTQYF.

This clonotype was seen a few times. The gene calls are TRBV11-2 and TRBJ1-4; weak D call: TRBD1 (5 bases). Trimming stripped 3 bases from V and 4 bases from J, with 12 bases between. Germline CDR1 and CDR2: SGHAT and FQNNGV. The length of the CDR3 is 15 residues. In nucleotides, the CDR3 is TGTGCCAGCAGCTTCACGCGGGGGAATAATGAAAAACTGTTTTTT. Residues: CASSFTRGNNEKLFF. The whole variable domain, remainder taken from reference TRBV11-2 and TRBJ1-4, is EAGVAQSPRYKIIEKRQSVAFWCNPISGHATLYWYQQILGQGPKLLIQFQNNGVVDDSQLPKDRFSAERLKGVDSTLKIQPAKLEDSAVYLCASSFTRGNNEKLFFGSGTQLSVL.

This clonotype was seen only a few times. The V and J genes are TRBV29-1 and TRBJ2-7; a weak D match, TRBD2 (5 bases). Germline V CDR1 and CDR2: SQVTM, ANQGSEA. There are 13 residues in the CDR3. Trimming stripped 0 bases from V and 2 bases from J, with 8 bases between. The CDR3 DNA is TGCAGCGTTGAAGAGGAGGCAACCTACGAGCAGTACTTC. Translated: CSVEEEATYEQYF.

This sequence joins TRBV19 and TRBJ2-7; unclear D gene. In germline, CDR1 is LNHDA, CDR2 SQIVND (reference sequence). The V gene lost 6 bases and the J gene lost 2 bases, with 11 bases spanning the gap. The CDR3 is 13 amino acids. For the CDR3, the DNA is TGTGCCAGTAGAGGATACAGAGCCTACGAGCAGTACTTC. This encodes CASRGYRAYEQYF.

This clonotype was seen only once. The chain couples TRBV7-2 to TRBJ1-2; 7 nucleotides agree with TRBD1. CDR1 SGHTA and CDR2 FQGNSA come from the germline V gene. This CDR3 has 15 amino acids. The trim removed 6 bases at V and 0 bases at J, leaving 7 bases unmatched. CDR3 residues: CASSPDRDSNYGYTF. In DNA, the CDR3 is TGTGCCAGCAGTCCAGACAGGGATTCTAACTATGGCTACACCTTC.